This TCR beta chain is from a study of T cell changes during pregnancy in multiple sclerosis. V dropped 2 bases and J dropped 0; count of bases not matched to a gene: 4. The CDR3 length is 15 residues. Germline lookup yields CDR1 SNHLY and CDR2 FYNNEI. TCRdb's copy holds only in-frame clones and misses some; the assay was immunoSEQ multiplex PCR. The sample yields 25,000 to 30,000 clones, 85% seen once. This TCR was sampled from a female donor with multiple sclerosis, enrolled in a pregnancy study. The gene calls are TRBV2 and TRBJ2-7, with 7 nucleotides matching TRBD1. Specimen: CD8+ T cells from peripheral blood mononuclear cells, collected after pregnancy. The CDR3 DNA sequence: TGTGCCAGCAGTGAATGGGCAGGGGGCTCCTACGAGCAGTACTTC. Amino acid sequence: CASSEWAGGSYEQYF.